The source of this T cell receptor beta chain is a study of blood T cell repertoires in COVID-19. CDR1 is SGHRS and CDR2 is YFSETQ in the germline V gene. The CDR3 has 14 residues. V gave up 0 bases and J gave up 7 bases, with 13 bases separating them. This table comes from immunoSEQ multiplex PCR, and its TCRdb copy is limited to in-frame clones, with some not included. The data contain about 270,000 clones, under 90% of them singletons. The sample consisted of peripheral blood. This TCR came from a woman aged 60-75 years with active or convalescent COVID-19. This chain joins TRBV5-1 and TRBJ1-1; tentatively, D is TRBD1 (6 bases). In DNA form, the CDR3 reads TGCGCCAGCAGCTTGGAGAGGGGGGGAAGTGAAGCTTTCTTT. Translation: CASSLERGGSEAFF.